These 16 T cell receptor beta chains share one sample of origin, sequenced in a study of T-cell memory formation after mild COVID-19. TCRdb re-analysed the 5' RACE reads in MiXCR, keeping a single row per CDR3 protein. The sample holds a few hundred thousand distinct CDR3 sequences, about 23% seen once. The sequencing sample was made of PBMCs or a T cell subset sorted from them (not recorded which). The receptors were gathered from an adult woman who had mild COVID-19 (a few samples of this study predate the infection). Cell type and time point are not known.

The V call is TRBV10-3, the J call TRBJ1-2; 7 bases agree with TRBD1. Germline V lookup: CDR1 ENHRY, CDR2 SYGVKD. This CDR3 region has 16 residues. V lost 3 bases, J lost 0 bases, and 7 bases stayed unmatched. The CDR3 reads CAISEQTGPPNYGYTF. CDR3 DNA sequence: TGTGCCATCAGTGAACAGACAGGGCCTCCTAACTATGGCTACACCTTC.

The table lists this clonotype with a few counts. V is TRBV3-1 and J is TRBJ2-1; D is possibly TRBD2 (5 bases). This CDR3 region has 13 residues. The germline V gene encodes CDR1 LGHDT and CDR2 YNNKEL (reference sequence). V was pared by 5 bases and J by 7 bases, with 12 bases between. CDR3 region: CASSKSGENEQFF. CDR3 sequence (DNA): TGTGCCAGCAGCAAGTCCGGGGAGAATGAGCAGTTCTTC.

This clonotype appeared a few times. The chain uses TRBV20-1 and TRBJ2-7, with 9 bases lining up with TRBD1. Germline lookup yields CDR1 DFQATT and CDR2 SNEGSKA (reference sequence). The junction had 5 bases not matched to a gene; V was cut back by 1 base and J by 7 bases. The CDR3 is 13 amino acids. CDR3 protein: CSARGGTGWEQYF. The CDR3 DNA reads TGCAGTGCTAGAGGGGGGACAGGGTGGGAGCAGTACTTC.

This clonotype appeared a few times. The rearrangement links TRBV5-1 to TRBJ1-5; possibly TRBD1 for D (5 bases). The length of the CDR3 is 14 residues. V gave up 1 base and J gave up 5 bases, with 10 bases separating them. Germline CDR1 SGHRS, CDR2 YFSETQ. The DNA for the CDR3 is TGCGCCAGCAGCTTGCAGGGTTTCGATCAGCCCCAGCATTTT. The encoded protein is CASSLQGFDQPQHF.

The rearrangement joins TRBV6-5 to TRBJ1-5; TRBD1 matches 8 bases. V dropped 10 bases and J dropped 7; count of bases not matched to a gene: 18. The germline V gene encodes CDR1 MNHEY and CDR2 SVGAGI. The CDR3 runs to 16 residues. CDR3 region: CATALFGQGLEQPQHF. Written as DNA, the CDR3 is TGTGCCACCGCACTATTTGGACAGGGCTTGGAGCAGCCCCAGCATTTT.

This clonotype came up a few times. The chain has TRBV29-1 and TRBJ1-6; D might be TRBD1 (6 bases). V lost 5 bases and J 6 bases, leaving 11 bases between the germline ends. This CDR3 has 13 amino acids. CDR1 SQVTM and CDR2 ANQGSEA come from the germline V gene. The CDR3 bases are TGCAGCGTTCTCCAGGGGCGTAATTCACCCCTCCACTTT. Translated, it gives CSVLQGRNSPLHF.

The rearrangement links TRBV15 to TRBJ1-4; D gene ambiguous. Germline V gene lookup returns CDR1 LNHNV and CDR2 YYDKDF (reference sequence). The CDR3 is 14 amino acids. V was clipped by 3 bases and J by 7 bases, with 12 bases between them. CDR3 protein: CATSSLAYGEKLFF. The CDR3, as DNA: TGTGCCACCAGCAGTCTGGCGTACGGTGAAAAACTGTTTTTT.

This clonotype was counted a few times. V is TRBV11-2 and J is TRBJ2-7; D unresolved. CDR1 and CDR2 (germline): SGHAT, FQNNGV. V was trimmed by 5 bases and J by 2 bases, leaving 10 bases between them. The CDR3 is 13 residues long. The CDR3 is CASSPHSTYEQYF. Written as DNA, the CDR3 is TGTGCCAGCAGCCCCCACTCTACCTACGAGCAGTACTTC. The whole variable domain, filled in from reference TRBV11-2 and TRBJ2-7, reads EAGVAQSPRYKIIEKRQSVAFWCNPISGHATLYWYQQILGQGPKLLIQFQNNGVVDDSQLPKDRFSAERLKGVDSTLKIQPAKLEDSAVYLCASSPHSTYEQYFGPGTRLTVT.

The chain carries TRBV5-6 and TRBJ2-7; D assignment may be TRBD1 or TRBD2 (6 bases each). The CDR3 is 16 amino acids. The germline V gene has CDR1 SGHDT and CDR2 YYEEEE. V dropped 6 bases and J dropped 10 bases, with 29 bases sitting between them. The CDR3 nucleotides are TGTGCCAGCACCTCATTTACGGGGGCTGCCCTCTCCGATCAGTACTTC. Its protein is CASTSFTGAALSDQYF.

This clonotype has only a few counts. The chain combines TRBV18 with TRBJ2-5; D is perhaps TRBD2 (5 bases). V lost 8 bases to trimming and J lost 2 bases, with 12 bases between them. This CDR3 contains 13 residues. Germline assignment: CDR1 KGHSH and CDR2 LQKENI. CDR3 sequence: CASKPGIQETQYF. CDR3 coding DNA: TGTGCCAGCAAACCGGGAATTCAAGAGACCCAGTACTTC. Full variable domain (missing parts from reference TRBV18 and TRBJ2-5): NAGVMQNPRHLVRRRGQEARLRCSPMKGHSHVYWYRQLPEEGLKFMVYLQKENIIDESGMPKERFSAEFPKEGPSILRIQQVVRGDSAAYFCASKPGIQETQYFGPGTRLLVL.

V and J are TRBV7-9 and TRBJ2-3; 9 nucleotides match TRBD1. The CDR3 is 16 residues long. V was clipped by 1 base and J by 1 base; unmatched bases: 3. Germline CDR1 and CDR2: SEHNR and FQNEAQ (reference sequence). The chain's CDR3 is CASSLVGTGRTDTQYF. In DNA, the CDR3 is TGTGCCAGCAGCTTAGTAGGGACAGGGCGCACAGATACGCAGTATTTT.

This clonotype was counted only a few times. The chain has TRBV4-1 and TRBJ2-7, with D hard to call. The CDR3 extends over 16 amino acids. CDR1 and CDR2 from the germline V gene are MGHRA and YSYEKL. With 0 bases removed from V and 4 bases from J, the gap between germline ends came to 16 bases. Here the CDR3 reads CASSQDAGPDIYEQYF. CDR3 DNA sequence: TGCGCCAGCAGCCAAGATGCCGGCCCGGATATTTACGAGCAGTACTTC.

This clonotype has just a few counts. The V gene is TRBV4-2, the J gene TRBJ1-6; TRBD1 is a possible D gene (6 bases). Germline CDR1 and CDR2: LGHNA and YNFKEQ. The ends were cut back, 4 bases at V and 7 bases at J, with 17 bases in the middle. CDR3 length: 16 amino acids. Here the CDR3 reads CASSRMGDTGNSPLHF. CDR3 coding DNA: TGTGCCAGCAGCCGAATGGGGGATACAGGGAATTCACCCCTCCACTTT.

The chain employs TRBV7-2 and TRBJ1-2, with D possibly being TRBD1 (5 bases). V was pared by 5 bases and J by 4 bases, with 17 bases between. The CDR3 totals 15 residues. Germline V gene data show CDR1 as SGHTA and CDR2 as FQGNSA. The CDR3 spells CASSRGRGWGYGYTF. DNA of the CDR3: TGTGCCAGCAGCCGCGGGAGGGGATGGGGCTATGGCTACACCTTC.

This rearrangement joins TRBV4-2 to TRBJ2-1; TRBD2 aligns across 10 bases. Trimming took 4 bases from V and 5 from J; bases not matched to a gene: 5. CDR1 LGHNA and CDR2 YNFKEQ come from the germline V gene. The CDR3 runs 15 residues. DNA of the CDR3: TGTGCCAGCAGCCCAGCGGGAGGGCCTAACAATGAGCAGTTCTTC. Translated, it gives CASSPAGGPNNEQFF.

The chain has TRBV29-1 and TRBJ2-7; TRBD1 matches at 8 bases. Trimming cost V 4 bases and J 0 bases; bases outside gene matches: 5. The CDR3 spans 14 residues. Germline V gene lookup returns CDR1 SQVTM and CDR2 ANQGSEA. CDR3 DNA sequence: TGCAGCGTTGTGGACAGGGCCTACTCCTACGAGCAGTACTTC. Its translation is CSVVDRAYSYEQYF.